This paragraph covers one T cell receptor beta chain sequence. These data are taken from a study of blood T cell repertoires in COVID-19. Study context: Material from acute and convalescent COVID-19 was sourced from the United States, Italy and Spain. T cells, B-cell-depleted T cells, or PBMCs provided the cDNA or gDNA that served as material.

Assay used: immunoSEQ multiplex PCR; TCRdb lists only in-frame clones, some missing. The sample has 60,000 to 85,000 clones, approximately 90% seen once. Recruited during active infection, patients (from Seattle) were subsequently followed longitudinally. J was trimmed by 10 bases and V by 7 bases; bases with no gene match: 10. The CDR3 runs to 13 residues. Germline V gives CDR1 SNHLY, CDR2 FYNNEI. This rearrangement joins TRBV2 to TRBJ2-1, with 7 nucleotides matching TRBD1. The sequenced sample consisted of peripheral blood. This clonotype was obtained from a woman aged 50 to 65 with COVID-19, enrolled during active disease. The CDR3 region has the DNA TGTGCCAGCAAAGGACAGGTGATTGGGGAGCAGTTCTTC. Residues: CASKGQVIGEQFF.